The 22 T cell receptor beta chains below were found in one sample sequenced in a study of blood T cell repertoires in COVID-19 (dated by TCRdb to 2020 to 2021). The receptor library was made with the immunoSEQ multiplex PCR assay. Here the immuneACCESS table is served through TCRdb, limited to in-frame sequences with V and J called. Missing clones are a known gap in these copies; in checked studies unresolved V genes cover under half, and the rest lacks a known reason. Recorded for this sample are tens of thousands of clones; over 80% of them occurred a single time. Jointly, the top ten make up about a sixth of the sample. Material for sequencing was peripheral blood. The origin of the receptors is a human donor in a cohort sampled during active COVID-19.

The rearrangement uses TRBV4-2 and TRBJ2-1, with TRBD2 matching over 12 bases. Per the germline V gene, CDR1 is LGHNA and CDR2 is YNFKEQ. The V segment lost 3 bases and the J segment 1 base; nucleotides outside the gene matches: 7. This CDR3 has 18 amino acids. The CDR3 DNA reads TGTGCCAGCAGCCAGGGGCTAGCGGGGGGGTTATCCTACAATGAGCAGTTCTTC. This sequence encodes CASSQGLAGGLSYNEQFF.

This rearrangement joins TRBV27 to TRBJ2-7, with D tentatively TRBD1 (6 bases). Germline assignment: CDR1 MNHEY and CDR2 SMNVEV (reference sequence). V dropped 0 bases and J dropped 2 bases, with 8 bases sitting between them. There are 14 residues in the CDR3. The CDR3 is CASSLSGTPYEQYF. CDR3 nucleotide sequence: TGTGCCAGCAGTTTATCGGGGACACCCTACGAGCAGTACTTC.

The chain joins TRBV6-6 to TRBJ2-3; 9 bases align to TRBD1. The CDR3 covers 15 residues. Trimming took 6 bases from V and 5 from J; bases not matched to a gene: 9. Germline V lookup: CDR1 MNHNY, CDR2 SVGAGI (reference sequence). CDR3 protein: CASRPGQGLGDTQYF. The CDR3 coding sequence is TGTGCCAGCAGACCGGGACAGGGTCTTGGAGATACGCAGTATTTT.

The chain recombines TRBV28 with TRBJ1-2; a possible D gene is TRBD1 (5 bases). CDR1 and CDR2 from the germline V gene are MDHEN and SYDVKM. This CDR3 spans 12 amino acids. The germline V and J ends were trimmed by 6 bases and 4 bases, with 9 bases remaining between them. CDR3 sequence reads: CASSQTVYGYTF. The CDR3 nucleotides are TGTGCCAGCAGCCAGACAGTCTATGGCTACACCTTC.

This chain joins TRBV27 and TRBJ2-7, with 10 bases fitting TRBD2. V gave up 4 bases and J gave up 1 base; unmatched junction bases: 1. The CDR3 runs 14 residues. The germline gives CDR1 MNHEY, CDR2 SMNVEV (reference sequence). Written as DNA, the CDR3 is TGTGCCAGCAGTTCGACTAGCGGGTCCTACGAGCAGTACTTC. Protein sequence: CASSSTSGSYEQYF.

CDR3 residues: CASRPNVAQETQYF. The CDR3 DNA follows: TGCGCCAGCAGACCTAATGTAGCGCAAGAGACCCAGTACTTC. The gene calls are TRBV5-1 and TRBJ2-5; D is perhaps TRBD2 (5 bases). V was cut by 5 bases and J by 2 bases, with 13 bases left in between. CDR3 length: 14 amino acids. Germline CDR1 reads SGHRS; CDR2 reads YFSETQ.

The chain has TRBV6-1 and TRBJ2-1; TRBD2 aligns across 8 bases. CDR1 is MNHNS, CDR2 SASEGT, per germline. This CDR3 is built from 14 residues. V lost 3 bases, J lost 9 bases, and 7 bases stayed unmatched. CDR3: CASSEGLDVGEQFF. CDR3 nucleotide sequence: TGTGCCAGCAGTGAGGGACTAGATGTCGGTGAGCAGTTCTTC.

Only a few counts were recorded for this clone. The J gene is TRBJ1-5, the V gene TRBV19; TRBD1 agrees at 10 bases. Germline-derived CDR1 and CDR2 are LNHDA and SQIVND (reference sequence). Trimming removed 5 bases from V and 2 bases from J; junction bases left unmatched: 9. The CDR3 extends over 17 amino acids. The CDR3 region is CASSRQGAAIGNQPQHF. CDR3 nucleotide sequence: TGTGCCAGTAGTCGACAGGGGGCCGCGATAGGCAATCAGCCCCAGCATTTT.

The chain carries TRBV2 and TRBJ1-2; weak D call: TRBD1 (5 bases). The germline V and J ends were trimmed by 0 bases and 2 bases, with 10 bases remaining between them. The V gene's germline CDR1 is SNHLY and CDR2 FYNNEI. This CDR3 has 15 residues. CDR3 sequence (DNA): TGTGCCAGCAGTGAAGCGCGACAGAGGAACTATGGCTACACCTTC. Translated, it gives CASSEARQRNYGYTF.

This chain connects TRBV5-1 to TRBJ2-3; 7 bases fit TRBD2. This CDR3 spans 13 amino acids. Germline V gene lookup returns CDR1 SGHRS and CDR2 YFSETQ. With 2 bases clipped from V and 4 bases from J, the junction kept 1 base outside the gene matches. CDR3 in DNA: TGCGCCAGCAGCTTTAGCGGGCCAGATACGCAGTATTTT. This codes for CASSFSGPDTQYF.

The rearrangement uses TRBV27 and TRBJ2-7, with D perhaps TRBD2 (6 bases). The CDR3 has 15 amino acids. Germline V gives CDR1 MNHEY, CDR2 SMNVEV (reference sequence). The V and J ends lost 5 bases and 4 bases respectively, with 18 bases between them. CDR3 bases: TGTGCCAGCAGTCTGCGGGGTAGCGGTGTTTACGAGCAGTACTTC. This gives the protein CASSLRGSGVYEQYF.

The rearrangement links TRBV6-1 to TRBJ1-4, with TRBD1 matching 9 bases. The CDR3 totals 15 residues. V dropped 2 bases and J dropped 8; count of bases not matched to a gene: 6. Germline V gene lookup returns CDR1 MNHNS and CDR2 SASEGT. CDR3 nucleotides: TGTGCCAGCAGTGAATCCGAGACAGGGGGGGAAAAACTGTTTTTT. This sequence encodes CASSESETGGEKLFF.

This rearrangement joins TRBV2 to TRBJ1-2, with D maybe TRBD1 (6 bases). Germline loops: CDR1 SNHLY, CDR2 FYNNEI. There are 15 residues in the CDR3. V lost 3 bases and J lost 6, with 17 bases in between. The CDR3 protein is CASSEPQGMGDGYTF. CDR3 DNA sequence: TGTGCCAGCAGTGAGCCACAGGGAATGGGAGATGGCTACACCTTC. The variable domain in full, with the rest retrieved from reference TRBV2 and TRBJ1-2, is EPEVTQTPSHQVTQMGQEVILRCVPISNHLYFYWYRQILGQKVEFLVSFYNNEISEKSEIFDDQFSVERPDGSNFTLKIRSTKLEDSAMYFCASSEPQGMGDGYTFGSGTRLTVV.

The J gene is TRBJ2-1, the V gene TRBV9, with 14 bases that match TRBD2. This CDR3 comprises 16 residues. Germline V gives CDR1 SGDLS, CDR2 YYNGEE. V lost 3 bases to trimming and J lost 10 bases; unmatched junction nucleotides: 9. The CDR3 DNA reads as TGTGCCAGCAGCGCCCCCGGGACTAGCGGGAGCAAAGAGCAGTTCTTC. Protein sequence: CASSAPGTSGSKEQFF.

This chain uses TRBV5-5 with TRBJ1-4, with D perhaps matching TRBD1 (5 bases). The CDR3 loop spans 14 amino acids. Germline CDR1 is SGHKS and CDR2 is YYEKEE (reference sequence). With 4 bases removed from V and 4 bases from J, the gap between germline ends came to 11 bases. CDR3 protein: CASSQTAFNEKLFF. The CDR3 DNA reads TGTGCCAGCAGCCAGACAGCCTTTAATGAAAAACTGTTTTTT.

The chain couples TRBV29-1 to TRBJ1-2, with TRBD1 matching over 7 bases. The CDR3 sequence is 13 residues long. Trimming at V came to 3 bases and at J to 5 bases, leaving 6 bases not matched to a gene. The germline V gene encodes CDR1 SQVTM and CDR2 ANQGSEA. The CDR3 loop is CSVDGGQRYGYTF. The CDR3 coding sequence is TGCAGCGTTGACGGGGGACAGAGATATGGCTACACCTTC.

This clone was seen only once. The CDR3 sequence: CASSPDYSADTQYF. The CDR3 bases are TGTGCCAGCAGTCCTGACTACTCCGCAGATACGCAGTATTTT. The chain couples TRBV27 to TRBJ2-3; weak D call: TRBD2 (5 bases). There are 14 residues in the CDR3. V lost 5 bases, J lost 4 bases, and 13 bases lay in between. CDR1 is MNHEY, CDR2 SMNVEV, per germline (reference sequence).

This rearrangement joins TRBV6-4 to TRBJ2-3, with a weak D call TRBD1 (6 bases). The V gene lost 5 bases and the J gene lost 5 bases, with 14 bases spanning the gap. Germline CDR1 is MRHNA and CDR2 is SNTAGT. The CDR3 extends over 14 amino acids. CDR3 loop: CASSNDRFGDTQYF. CDR3 sequence (DNA): TGTGCCAGCAGTAACGACAGGTTCGGAGATACGCAGTATTTT.

The genes are TRBV9 and TRBJ1-1; possible D gene TRBD1, 6 bases. This CDR3 is 14 amino acids long. Germline V gene lookup returns CDR1 SGDLS and CDR2 YYNGEE. Trimming shortened V by 4 bases and J by 1 base, and 11 bases separated the two germline ends. The CDR3 spells CASSPWTENTEAFF. The CDR3 nucleotides read TGTGCCAGCAGCCCCTGGACAGAGAACACTGAAGCTTTCTTT.

The V and J genes are TRBV9 and TRBJ2-1; TRBD2 matches at 10 bases. Trimming took 2 bases from V and 5 from J; bases not matched to a gene: 4. The CDR3 is 15 amino acids. CDR1 and CDR2 (germline): SGDLS, YYNGEE. CDR3 sequence: CASSVTSGSHNEQFF. The CDR3 DNA reads TGTGCCAGCAGCGTGACTAGCGGGTCTCACAATGAGCAGTTCTTC.

This clone was recorded once. The gene calls are TRBV28 and TRBJ2-7; TRBD1 might be the D (6 bases). The CDR3 is 11 residues long. The V gene lost 7 bases and the J gene lost 4 bases, with 8 bases spanning the gap. Per germline, CDR1 MDHEN and CDR2 SYDVKM. The chain's CDR3 is CASNTGYEQYF. CDR3 bases: TGTGCCAGCAATACAGGGTACGAGCAGTACTTC.

This chain uses TRBV28 with TRBJ2-4, with D perhaps TRBD1 (6 bases). The CDR3 has 15 residues. The V end lost 3 bases, the J end lost 2 bases, and 11 bases lay between the germline ends. The germline V gene has CDR1 MDHEN and CDR2 SYDVKM. The CDR3 is CASSFTGKTKNIQYF. The CDR3 coding sequence is TGTGCCAGCAGTTTTACAGGGAAAACCAAAAACATTCAGTACTTC.